The sequence of this T cell receptor (beta chain) was determined in a study of CD8+ T cells in alopecia areata. Overall study results and limits: Significant decreases in scalp clonality and expanded CD8+ clones followed tofacitinib treatment.

Points on this clone: Its antigen is undetermined.

As the sequencing template, cDNA was produced by extracting RNA and reverse transcribing it. Libraries were prepared by immunoSEQ multiplex PCR; TCRdb keeps only in-frame clonotypes and omits some of them. The sample holds just under 65,000 clones, 46% seen once. Treatment: oral pan-JAK inhibitor, 5-10 mg twice daily. Germline V gene lookup returns CDR1 SQVTM and CDR2 ANQGSEA. This CDR3 comprises 12 residues. V was trimmed by 6 bases and J by 2 bases, leaving 11 bases between them. The V gene is TRBV29-1, the J gene TRBJ2-7, with D unresolved. Source: CD8+ T cells sorted from blood, taken around week 36, from a patient treated with tofacitinib. This receptor was obtained from a human donor with alopecia areata. The CDR3 nucleotides are TGCAGCGTCGAGAGCCGGCCCTACGAGCAGTACTTC. It specifies CSVESRPYEQYF.